These 18 T cell receptor beta chains were sequenced from one sample in a study of T cell responses to AZD1222 COVID-19 vaccine. TCRdb's copy holds only in-frame clones and misses some; the assay was immunoSEQ multiplex PCR. The sample lists roughly 95,000 clones; 88% were seen once. The sample was peripheral blood, taken on day 0 of AZD1222 vaccination. The receptors derive from an adult in good health.

This chain links TRBV28 with TRBJ2-7, with D perhaps matching TRBD1 or TRBD2 (5 bases each). The CDR3 totals 13 residues. The ends were cut back, 6 bases at V and 4 bases at J, with 13 bases in the middle. Germline loops: CDR1 MDHEN, CDR2 SYDVKM. Here the CDR3 reads CASRARGSYEQYF. The CDR3 DNA reads as TGTGCCAGCAGAGCCCGGGGCAGTTACGAGCAGTACTTC.

This chain links TRBV4-2 with TRBJ1-1, with D perhaps matching TRBD1 (6 bases). This CDR3 has 14 amino acids. Germline CDR1 reads LGHNA; CDR2 reads YNFKEQ. V lost 3 bases and J lost 4, with 12 bases in between. This CDR3 is CASSQVLQGTEAFF. DNA for the CDR3: TGTGCCAGCAGCCAGGTACTACAGGGCACTGAAGCTTTCTTT.

The V call is TRBV18, the J call TRBJ1-1; maybe TRBD1 (5 bases). V was pared by 1 base and J by 6 bases, with 9 bases between. Germline CDR1 is KGHSH and CDR2 is LQKENI. CDR3 size: 13 residues. The CDR3 spells CASSPLDRSEAFF. CDR3 bases: TGTGCCAGCTCACCACTTGACAGATCTGAAGCTTTCTTT.

This chain connects TRBV14 to TRBJ1-1, with TRBD1 matching 7 bases. This CDR3 has 14 amino acids. Germline V gene sequence: CDR1 SGHDN, CDR2 FVKESK. J was trimmed by 0 bases and V by 6 bases; bases with no gene match: 4. The CDR3 DNA reads as TGTGCCAGCAGACAACAGGGGATGAACACTGAAGCTTTCTTT. Translating it yields CASRQQGMNTEAFF.

This clone was seen only once. This chain uses TRBV6-1 with TRBJ1-6; no definite D call. Trimming removed 2 bases from V and 5 bases from J, with 10 bases in between. This CDR3 has 15 residues. Germline lookup yields CDR1 MNHNS and CDR2 SASEGT. The CDR3, as DNA: TGTGCCAGCAGTGAATCGGGCAGCCATAATTCACCCCTCCACTTT. Translated, it gives CASSESGSHNSPLHF.

The J gene is TRBJ1-6, the V gene TRBV27; D is unresolved. This CDR3 is 15 amino acids long. V was clipped by 2 bases and J by 5 bases, with 10 bases between them. From germline, CDR1 is MNHEY and CDR2 SMNVEV (reference sequence). The DNA for the CDR3 is TGTGCCAGCAGTTTAACCGGGATTAATAATTCACCCCTCCACTTT. Its translation is CASSLTGINNSPLHF.

This chain uses TRBV18 with TRBJ2-5; D remains ambiguous. This CDR3 is 14 amino acids long. Germline loops: CDR1 KGHSH, CDR2 LQKENI. V lost 3 bases and J lost 4, with 12 bases in between. The chain's CDR3 is CASSPGSPRETQYF. In nucleotides, the CDR3 is TGTGCCAGCTCACCCGGTTCACCCCGAGAGACCCAGTACTTC. Filled out from reference TRBV18 and TRBJ2-5, the complete variable domain reads NAGVMQNPRHLVRRRGQEARLRCSPMKGHSHVYWYRQLPEEGLKFMVYLQKENIIDESGMPKERFSAEFPKEGPSILRIQQVVRGDSAAYFCASSPGSPRETQYFGPGTRLLVL.

The J gene is TRBJ2-7, the V gene TRBV5-1; D is perhaps TRBD2 (6 bases). The CDR3 runs to 16 residues. V lost 0 bases to trimming and J lost 3 bases, with 16 bases between them. CDR1 SGHRS and CDR2 YFSETQ come from the germline V gene. The CDR3 reads CASSLGGGDTGYEQYF. The CDR3 bases are TGCGCCAGCAGCTTGGGAGGCGGGGATACGGGCTACGAGCAGTACTTC.

The chain joins TRBV21-1 to TRBJ1-5; TRBD1 is the table's D call, not checked against the DNA. TRBV21-1 is noted as a pseudogene. The CDR3 has 15 residues. The CDR3 region is CASSKAARFNQPQHF. In DNA form, the CDR3 reads TGTGCCAGCAGCAAGGCTGCCAGGTTCAATCAGCCCCAGCATTTT.

This chain connects TRBV7-9 to TRBJ2-7; maybe TRBD1 (5 bases). This CDR3 is built from 13 residues. The germline gives CDR1 SEHNR, CDR2 FQNEAQ (reference sequence). V was pared by 7 bases and J by 2 bases, with 12 bases between. The CDR3 region is CASTREAPYEQYF. The DNA for the CDR3 is TGTGCCAGCACCAGGGAAGCGCCCTACGAGCAGTACTTC.

The CDR3 protein is CAWSGTGVRRAGCTF. In nucleotides, the CDR3 is TGTGCCTGGAGTGGGACAGGGGTCAGGCGCGCTGGTTGCACCTTC. This chain links TRBV30 with TRBJ1-2, with 9 positions matching TRBD1. From germline, CDR1 is GTSNPN and CDR2 SVGIG (reference sequence). The CDR3 length is 15 residues. The V segment lost 1 base and the J segment 13 bases; nucleotides outside the gene matches: 16. Using reference TRBV30 and TRBJ1-2 for the parts outside the CDR3, the full variable domain is SQTIHQWPATLVQPVGSPLSLECTVEGTSNPNLYWYRQAAGRGLQLLFYSVGIGQISSEVPQNLSASRPQDRQFILSSKKLLLSDSGFYLCAWSGTGVRRAGCTFGSGTRLTVV.

This clone was found a few times. The CDR3 region has the DNA TGTGCCAGCAGCAAGGTGACTTGGTCTCTAGACTATGGCTACACCTTC. Its translation: CASSKVTWSLDYGYTF. This chain joins TRBV21-1 and TRBJ1-2. TRBV21-1 counts as a pseudogene. This CDR3 contains 16 residues.

The chain couples TRBV6-5 to TRBJ2-7; D remains unclear. Trimming cost V 4 bases and J 4 bases, with 5 bases left between them. The CDR3 totals 11 residues. Germline V gene sequence: CDR1 MNHEY, CDR2 SVGAGI. CDR3 amino acids: CASSSRYEQYF. CDR3 nucleotide sequence: TGTGCCAGCAGTTCGCGTTACGAGCAGTACTTC.

This rearrangement joins TRBV18 to TRBJ1-5, with D maybe TRBD1 (5 bases). The germline V and J ends were trimmed by 0 bases and 1 base, with 13 bases remaining between them. The germline gives CDR1 KGHSH, CDR2 LQKENI. This CDR3 is built from 17 residues. The CDR3 reads CASSPPGTHPSNQPQHF. CDR3 sequence (DNA): TGTGCCAGCTCACCACCGGGGACCCATCCGAGCAATCAGCCCCAGCATTTT.

The chain has TRBV5-1 and TRBJ2-7; TRBD1 matches 7 bases. CDR1 is SGHRS, CDR2 YFSETQ, per germline. V shed 4 bases and J 0 bases; nucleotides not matched to a gene: 4. CDR3 length equals 14 residues. The CDR3 protein is CASSPRTGSYEQYF. The DNA of the CDR3 is TGCGCCAGCAGCCCACGGACAGGCTCCTACGAGCAGTACTTC.

This clone was seen once. The rearrangement uses TRBV6-5 and TRBJ1-4; perhaps TRBD1 as D (5 bases). Trimming cost V 11 bases and J 2 bases, with 9 bases left between them. The CDR3 totals 12 residues. The germline V gene encodes CDR1 MNHEY and CDR2 SVGAGI. The CDR3 reads CASGRTNEKLFF. CDR3 in DNA: TGTGCCTCAGGGCGTACTAATGAAAAACTGTTTTTT.

The genes are TRBV19 and TRBJ2-5; D remains ambiguous. Per germline, CDR1 LNHDA and CDR2 SQIVND (reference sequence). The CDR3 totals 13 residues. V was clipped by 4 bases and J by 5 bases, with 11 bases between them. In DNA, the CDR3 is TGTGCCAGTAGTAAGGCCGTTCGGGAGACCCAGTACTTC. It yields the protein CASSKAVRETQYF.

The rearrangement uses TRBV27 and TRBJ1-5; D call uncertain. Trimming removed 0 bases from V and 7 bases from J, with 7 bases in between. The CDR3 is 13 amino acids. Germline V gives CDR1 MNHEY, CDR2 SMNVEV (reference sequence). CDR3 nucleotide sequence: TGTGCCAGCAGTTTATCGATTAGACAGCCCCAGCATTTT. Protein: CASSLSIRQPQHF.